A selection of T cell receptor beta chains follows, all from one sample in a study of cytomegalovirus exposure and HLA in healthy donors. Repertoires were generated with immunoSEQ multiplex PCR, while TCRdb's copy carries only in-frame clones and drops some. The sample lists under 250,000 clones, around nine tenths seen once, with more than 1% in the top ten. The sample taken for sequencing was PBMCs. These receptors were obtained from a woman younger than 30 in good health and CMV-seronegative. The CDR3 runs from the conserved cysteine through the conserved F or W.

V: TRBV15
length: 16
CDR3: CATSRFPPSGRREQYF

V: TRBV28
length: 13
CDR3: CASSLAGDYGYTF

V: TRBV25-1
length: 15
CDR3: CASSDLAGSTDTQYF

V: TRBV25-1
length: 14
CDR3: CASSTGQETYEQYF

V: TRBV6-1
length: 14
CDR3: CASSRQTSNQPQHF

V: TRBV30
length: 13
CDR3: CAWSFEENQPQHF

V: TRBV4-1
length: 17
CDR3: CASSQDPGQGVFNEQFF

V: TRBV10-1
length: 17
CDR3: CASSGTSGRSSYNEQFF

V: TRBV16
length: 15
CDR3: CASSHSPGANEKLFF

V: TRBV6-1
length: 14
CDR3: CASSELVYTGELFF

V: TRBV5-4
length: 15
CDR3: CASSLALAASYEQYF